Listed below are T cell receptor beta chains from one sample, sequenced in a study of Tregs in tolerant kidney transplant recipients. Method: immunoSEQ multiplex PCR; TCRdb's copy keeps in-frame clones and lacks some. The sample contains 85,000 to 90,000 clones, approximately 92% of which appear only once. Sequencing used CD8+ T cells from blood. The receptors were gathered from a human donor in good health. CDR3s include the opening cysteine and the closing phenylalanine or tryptophan. The order of the fields is J gene, V gene, D gene, clone size, CDR3 protein, CDR3 DNA. A D gene is named only where the DNA matches it firmly. Not all rows give a size; the values are once, few, many and, for expanded clones, a class.

TRBJ2-3 | TRBV13 | TRBD1 | . | CASSAVDRADTQYF | TGTGCCAGCAGCGCCGTTGACAGGGCAGATACGCAGTATTTT
TRBJ2-1 | TRBV27 | . | . | CASSSPDRSSYNEQFF | TGTGCCAGCAGTTCCCCGGACCGAAGTTCCTACAATGAGCAGTTCTTC
TRBJ1-2 | TRBV29-1 | . | . | CSVEAATYGYTF | TGCAGCGTTGAGGCAGCTACCTATGGCTACACCTTC
TRBJ1-2 | TRBV7-9 | . | . | CASSLRSGGYTF | TGTGCCAGCAGCTTAAGGAGCGGAGGCTACACCTTC
TRBJ1-5 | TRBV29-1 | TRBD1 | . | CSVEWDSNQPQHF | TGCAGCGTTGAATGGGACAGTAATCAGCCCCAGCATTTT
TRBJ2-5 | TRBV29-1 | . | . | CSVEEGGSQETQYF | TGCAGCGTTGAAGAGGGTGGCAGCCAAGAGACCCAGTACTTC
TRBJ2-7 | TRBV7-8 | TRBD1 | . | CASSLVYGQGYYEQYF | TGTGCCAGCAGCTTAGTATACGGACAGGGCTACTACGAGCAGTACTTC
TRBJ1-1 | TRBV28 | . | . | CASTLRGRSVEAFF | TGTGCCAGCACTCTACGAGGCCGGAGCGTTGAAGCTTTCTTT
TRBJ2-1 | TRBV14 | TRBD1 | . | CASSPNTWDSRNNEQFF | TGTGCCAGCAGCCCCAACACGTGGGACAGCAGAAACAATGAGCAGTTCTTC
TRBJ2-1 | TRBV5-6 | . | once | CASTLTDYTYNEQFF | TGTGCCAGCACCCTGACAGATTATACCTACAATGAGCAGTTCTTC
TRBJ1-5 | TRBV7-6 | . | . | CASSLGGPSQPQHF | TGTGCCAGCAGCTTAGGTGGGCCCAGTCAGCCCCAGCATTTT
TRBJ1-3 | TRBV5-6 | . | . | CASSLVWEGSGNTIYF | TGTGCCAGCAGCTTGGTTTGGGAGGGCTCTGGAAACACCATATATTTT
TRBJ2-3 | TRBV10-2 | . | . | CASSESGPRRADTQYF | TGCGCCAGCAGTGAGTCCGGACCAAGGCGGGCAGATACGCAGTATTTT
TRBJ2-5 | TRBV13 | TRBD2 | . | CASSSGTSGGSGETQYF | TGTGCCAGCAGCTCCGGGACTAGCGGGGGCTCGGGAGAGACCCAGTACTTC
TRBJ2-5 | TRBV7-9 | TRBD2 | . | CATSGLVGTQYF | TGTGCCACCTCCGGACTAGTTGGGACCCAGTACTTC
TRBJ2-5 | TRBV9 | . | . | CASSVALGTGNQETQYF | TGTGCCAGCAGCGTAGCCCTCGGAACAGGGAACCAAGAGACCCAGTACTTC
TRBJ2-1 | TRBV11-2 | . | . | CASSSGGEQFF | TGTGCCAGCAGCTCCGGGGGCGAGCAGTTCTTC
TRBJ2-1 | TRBV27 | TRBD2 | . | CASSLSSGRAPYNEQFF | TGTGCCAGCAGTTTATCGAGCGGGAGGGCCCCCTACAATGAGCAGTTCTTC
TRBJ2-7 | TRBV2 | TRBD1 | . | CASSGGQGGTFEQYF | TGTGCCAGCAGTGGAGGACAGGGAGGAACTTTCGAGCAGTACTTC
TRBJ2-7 | TRBV5-1 | TRBD1 | . | CASSDRGEQYF | TGCGCCAGCAGCGACAGGGGCGAGCAGTACTTC
TRBJ2-1 | TRBV27 | . | . | CASSPSLSSYNEQFF | TGTGCCAGCAGTCCATCACTGAGCTCCTACAATGAGCAGTTCTTC
TRBJ1-3 | TRBV9 | . | . | CASRAGPGNTIYF | TGTGCCAGCAGAGCAGGCCCTGGAAACACCATATATTTT
TRBJ1-5 | TRBV9 | . | many | CASSETGDPYQPQHF | TGTGCCAGCAGCGAGACAGGTGACCCTTATCAGCCCCAGCATTTT
TRBJ2-5 | TRBV4-1 | TRBD2 | . | CASSPAAGEAQTQYF | TGCGCCAGCAGCCCCGCGGCGGGAGAGGCGCAGACCCAGTACTTC
TRBJ2-2 | TRBV6-1 | TRBD2 | few | CASSELAGDTGELFF | TGTGCCAGCAGTGAGTTAGCGGGAGACACCGGGGAGCTGTTTTTT
TRBJ1-1 | TRBV25-1 | TRBD1 | . | CASSVMTGGTEAFF | TGTGCCAGCAGTGTAATGACAGGGGGCACTGAAGCTTTCTTT